The 4 T cell receptor beta chains below all came from one sample that was sequenced in a study of Tregs in tolerant kidney transplant recipients. Only in-frame clones appear in the TCRdb table, and some are missing; sequencing was by immunoSEQ multiplex PCR. The sample consists of about 4,800 clones, 35% to 50% of them appearing once. Their recognized antigens are unknown. The sequenced material came from CD8+ T cells from blood cultured with allogeneic cells. The receptors originated from a human donor in good health.

CDR3: CASSLAASGRALPYTDTQYF. The CDR3 DNA sequence: TGCGCCAGCAGCTTGGCGGCTAGCGGGAGGGCGCTCCCCTATACAGATACGCAGTATTTT. The rearrangement joins TRBV5-1 to TRBJ2-3; 12 bases are shared with TRBD2. CDR1 is SGHRS and CDR2 is YFSETQ in the germline V gene. CDR3 length: 20 amino acids. V trimming: 0 bases; J trimming: 3 bases; junction bases outside the gene matches: 14.

This clone came up a few times. The rearrangement uses TRBV6-1 and TRBJ1-2; 12 bases map to TRBD1. The CDR3 spans 15 residues. In germline, CDR1 is MNHNS, CDR2 SASEGT. With V trimmed by 2 bases and J by 8 bases, 6 bases remained unmatched. CDR3 sequence reads: CASSEMGQGARGYTF. In nucleotides, the CDR3 is TGTGCCAGCAGTGAAATGGGACAGGGGGCGCGGGGCTACACCTTC.

By share of the sample, this clone is medium-sized. This rearrangement joins TRBV30 to TRBJ2-5; 10 positions match TRBD2. V was clipped by 2 bases and J by 5 bases; unmatched bases: 5. The CDR3 sequence is 14 residues long. Germline values: CDR1 GTSNPN, CDR2 SVGIG (reference sequence). The CDR3 sequence: CAWSTTGLAETQYF. CDR3 in DNA: TGTGCCTGGAGTACAACGGGACTAGCGGAGACCCAGTACTTC.

The chain carries TRBV11-2 and TRBJ1-1; D call uncertain. Germline CDR1 is SGHAT and CDR2 is FQNNGV. Trimming removed 5 bases from V and 7 bases from J, with 8 bases in between. The CDR3 has 11 amino acids. CDR3 amino acids: CASSTAGEAFF. CDR3 DNA sequence: TGTGCCAGCAGCACGGCAGGTGAAGCTTTCTTT.